What follows are 21 T cell receptor beta chains derived from one specimen sequenced in a study of T-cell memory formation after mild COVID-19. TCRdb re-called the 5' RACE reads with MiXCR, one entry per CDR3 protein. The sample carries about 130,000 distinct CDR3 sequences, about a sixth recorded once. Sequencing was done on a sample of PBMCs or a T cell subset sorted from them (not recorded which). These receptors were collected from an adult woman who had mild COVID-19 (a few samples of this study predate the infection). Cell type and time point are not known.

The chain employs TRBV7-2 and TRBJ2-4; no clear D. The germline V gene encodes CDR1 SGHTA and CDR2 FQGNSA. The CDR3 totals 14 residues. With 5 bases removed from V and 3 bases from J, the gap between germline ends came to 11 bases. The CDR3 coding sequence is TGTGCCAGCAGCCCTACGTCTATCAAAAACATTCAGTACTTC. This gives the protein CASSPTSIKNIQYF.

The chain recombines TRBV27 with TRBJ2-1, with TRBD2 matching over 7 bases. CDR3 length equals 16 residues. With V trimmed by 4 bases and J by 0 bases, 6 bases remained unmatched. Germline CDR1 is MNHEY and CDR2 is SMNVEV (reference sequence). The CDR3 DNA reads as TGTGCCAGCAGTTCCCAGCGGGGTAGCTCCTACAATGAGCAGTTCTTC. Its protein is CASSSQRGSSYNEQFF.

The chain has TRBV27 and TRBJ2-7; D ambiguous. V lost 8 bases and J 6 bases, leaving 17 bases between the germline ends. The germline gives CDR1 MNHEY, CDR2 SMNVEV (reference sequence). The CDR3 length is 13 residues. The CDR3 DNA reads as TGTGCCAGCGGCTGGCCGACTTCGGGCGAGCAGTACTTC. Protein sequence: CASGWPTSGEQYF.

The table lists this clonotype with a few counts. The rearrangement uses TRBV5-5 and TRBJ2-1; D not certain. Germline loops: CDR1 SGHKS, CDR2 YYEKEE (reference sequence). Trimming shortened V by 0 bases and J by 3 bases, and 13 bases separated the two germline ends. CDR3 length: 16 amino acids. As DNA, the CDR3 is TGTGCCAGCAGCTTGGATGCACCCTACGGCTACAATGAGCAGTTCTTC. It yields the protein CASSLDAPYGYNEQFF.

The chain uses TRBV7-9 and TRBJ2-5; D is uncertain. V shed 5 bases and J shed 4 bases, with 20 bases lying between them. The CDR3 has 16 amino acids. Germline CDR1 is SEHNR and CDR2 is FQNEAQ (reference sequence). The CDR3 here is CASSPPRALGVETQYF. As DNA, the CDR3 is TGTGCCAGCAGCCCCCCCCGGGCTCTCGGCGTAGAGACCCAGTACTTC.

In its sample, this clonotype was seen once. The chain has TRBV4-1 and TRBJ2-1, with D possibly TRBD2 on 6 matching bases. The CDR3 extends over 13 amino acids. Looked up from germline, CDR1 is MGHRA and CDR2 is YSYEKL. Trimming shortened V by 3 bases and J by 11 bases, and 14 bases separated the two germline ends. The CDR3 nucleotides read TGCGCCAGCAGCCAGGGGACGGGGGTTAAGCAGTTCTTC. Translating gives CASSQGTGVKQFF.

The J gene is TRBJ2-5, the V gene TRBV5-1; tentative D call: TRBD1 (6 bases). This CDR3 spans 15 amino acids. Trimming shortened V by 0 bases and J by 5 bases, and 14 bases separated the two germline ends. Germline CDR1 is SGHRS and CDR2 is YFSETQ. The CDR3 coding sequence is TGCGCCAGCAGCTTGGTTTCAGGGGACGGCGAGACCCAGTACTTC. Its translation: CASSLVSGDGETQYF.

V gene TRBV4-3 combines with J gene TRBJ2-7; 14 positions match TRBD2. The CDR3 is 19 amino acids. Trimming cost V 0 bases and J 1 base; bases outside gene matches: 8. Germline V gene data show CDR1 as LGHNA and CDR2 as YSLEER. The CDR3 spells CASSQDMTSGRAGSYEQYF. The DNA for the CDR3 is TGCGCCAGCAGCCAAGATATGACTAGCGGGAGGGCCGGTTCCTACGAGCAGTACTTC.

In its sample, this clonotype was seen a few times. The rearrangement uses TRBV7-3 and TRBJ2-5; 8 bases line up with TRBD2. This CDR3 has 14 residues. The germline CDR1 and CDR2 sequences are SGHTA and FQGTGA. After removal of 3 bases from V and 4 bases from J, the junction contained 4 bases not matched to a gene. The CDR3 loop reads CASSFSGSRETQYF. The CDR3 DNA sequence: TGTGCCAGCAGCTTCAGCGGGAGCAGAGAGACCCAGTACTTC. Combining the CDR3 with reference TRBV7-3 and TRBJ2-5 gives the whole variable domain GAGVSQTPSNKVTEKGKYVELRCDPISGHTALYWYRQSLGQGPEFLIYFQGTGAADDSGLPNDRFFAVRPEGSVSTLKIQRTERGDSAVYLCASSFSGSRETQYFGPGTRLLVL.

The CDR3 spells CASSSDRAEAFF. CDR3 bases: TGTGCCAGCAGCTCTGACAGGGCTGAAGCTTTCTTT. The chain joins TRBV13 to TRBJ1-1; TRBD1 aligns across 7 bases. V trimming: 4 bases; J trimming: 6 bases; junction bases outside the gene matches: 2. CDR1 is PRHDT and CDR2 is FYEKMQ in the germline V gene (reference sequence). The CDR3 length is 12 residues. Drawing the rest from reference TRBV13 and TRBJ1-1, the complete variable domain is AAGVIQSPRHLIKEKRETATLKCYPIPRHDTVYWYQQGPGQDPQFLISFYEKMQSDKGSIPDRFSAQQFSDYHSELNMSSLELGDSALYFCASSSDRAEAFFGQGTRLTVV.

CDR3 loop: CAISESANTEAFF. In DNA, the CDR3 is TGTGCCATCAGTGAGTCGGCGAACACTGAAGCTTTCTTT. J is TRBJ1-1 and V is TRBV10-3; D not certain. There are 13 residues in the CDR3. From germline, CDR1 is ENHRY and CDR2 SYGVKD. V dropped 0 bases and J dropped 1 base, with 3 bases sitting between them.

In this sample, this clonotype turned up a few times. The chain joins TRBV7-3 to TRBJ2-5; maybe TRBD2 (5 bases). The CDR3 is 14 residues long. V was trimmed by 4 bases and J by 2 bases, leaving 11 bases between them. Per the germline V gene, CDR1 is SGHTA and CDR2 is FQGTGA. CDR3 amino acids: CASSSGNQQETQYF. CDR3 nucleotide sequence: TGTGCCAGCAGCTCCGGGAATCAACAAGAGACCCAGTACTTC. The full variable domain, with the rest looked up from reference TRBV7-3 and TRBJ2-5, is GAGVSQTPSNKVTEKGKYVELRCDPISGHTALYWYRQSLGQGPEFLIYFQGTGAADDSGLPNDRFFAVRPEGSVSTLKIQRTERGDSAVYLCASSSGNQQETQYFGPGTRLLVL.

The chain couples TRBV5-5 to TRBJ2-6, with a tentative D call TRBD2 (7 bases). Germline V lookup: CDR1 SGHKS, CDR2 YYEKEE (reference sequence). The CDR3 contains 20 residues. Trimming took 2 bases from V and 0 from J, leaving 21 bases between them. CDR3: CASSFWTASGAPSGANVLTF. The CDR3 DNA follows: TGTGCCAGCAGCTTTTGGACAGCCAGCGGGGCTCCCTCTGGGGCCAACGTCCTGACTTTC.

The V call is TRBV7-9, the J call TRBJ2-7, with TRBD2 matching 9 bases. The CDR3 runs 14 residues. J was trimmed by 6 bases and V by 1 base; bases with no gene match: 4. Germline V gives CDR1 SEHNR, CDR2 FQNEAQ (reference sequence). CDR3 coding DNA: TGTGCCAGCAGCTTAGGAGCGGGAGGCCGCGAGCAGTACTTC. This encodes CASSLGAGGREQYF.

The rearrangement joins TRBV6-6 to TRBJ2-7, with 10 bases aligning to TRBD2. Germline V gives CDR1 MNHNY, CDR2 SVGAGI (reference sequence). CDR3 size: 15 residues. V lost 7 bases to trimming and J lost 2 bases; unmatched junction nucleotides: 8. The CDR3 region is CASTPGLASPYEQYF. The CDR3 region has the DNA TGTGCCAGCACCCCGGGACTAGCGTCTCCCTACGAGCAGTACTTC.

The chain recombines TRBV5-1 with TRBJ2-6, with D unclear. The CDR3 has 16 residues. Trimming left V 4 bases short and J 4 bases short, with 15 bases between. Germline-derived CDR1 and CDR2 are SGHRS and YFSETQ. CDR3 DNA: TGCGCCAGCAGCGTCAACTCGGCCTCCGGGGCCAACGTCCTGACTTTC. The encoded protein is CASSVNSASGANVLTF.

This clonotype turned up a few times. The chain employs TRBV29-1 and TRBJ2-7; unclear D gene. Germline values: CDR1 SQVTM, CDR2 ANQGSEA. V was trimmed by 4 bases and J by 0 bases, leaving 10 bases between them. CDR3 length: 13 residues. CDR3 nucleotide sequence: TGCAGCGTTGTAGCACCCAGCTCCTACGAGCAGTACTTC. Translated: CSVVAPSSYEQYF.

There are a few counts of this clonotype. The chain uses TRBV5-1 and TRBJ1-1; D ambiguous. Looked up from germline, CDR1 is SGHRS and CDR2 is YFSETQ. This CDR3 contains 13 residues. V shed 4 bases and J shed 3 bases, with 10 bases lying between them. The CDR3 sequence: CASSQDGYTEAFF. CDR3 nucleotide sequence: TGCGCCAGCAGCCAGGACGGGTACACTGAAGCTTTCTTT.

The table lists this clonotype with a few counts. The rearrangement links TRBV19 to TRBJ1-5; D unresolved. The CDR3 loop spans 14 amino acids. V shed 7 bases and J shed 0 bases, with 10 bases lying between them. CDR1 and CDR2 from the germline V gene are LNHDA and SQIVND (reference sequence). CDR3 nucleotides: TGTGCCAGTATTTTGACCGATAGCAATCAGCCCCAGCATTTT. It encodes CASILTDSNQPQHF.

Only a few counts were recorded for this clonotype. The chain uses TRBV5-1 and TRBJ1-1; no definite D call. Looked up from germline, CDR1 is SGHRS and CDR2 is YFSETQ. The V and J ends lost 5 bases and 0 bases respectively, with 8 bases between them. The CDR3 contains 13 residues. The CDR3 nucleotides are TGCGCCAGCAGTCCGAGGGTGAACACTGAAGCTTTCTTT. Translating gives CASSPRVNTEAFF.

J is TRBJ1-2 and V is TRBV6-5, with unresolved D. V gave up 0 bases and J gave up 0 bases, with 14 bases separating them. This CDR3 region has 17 residues. From germline, CDR1 is MNHEY and CDR2 SVGAGI. The DNA for the CDR3 is TGTGCCAGCAGTTACTCCGGAGCTCGAGGAGCTAACTATGGCTACACCTTC. It yields the protein CASSYSGARGANYGYTF.